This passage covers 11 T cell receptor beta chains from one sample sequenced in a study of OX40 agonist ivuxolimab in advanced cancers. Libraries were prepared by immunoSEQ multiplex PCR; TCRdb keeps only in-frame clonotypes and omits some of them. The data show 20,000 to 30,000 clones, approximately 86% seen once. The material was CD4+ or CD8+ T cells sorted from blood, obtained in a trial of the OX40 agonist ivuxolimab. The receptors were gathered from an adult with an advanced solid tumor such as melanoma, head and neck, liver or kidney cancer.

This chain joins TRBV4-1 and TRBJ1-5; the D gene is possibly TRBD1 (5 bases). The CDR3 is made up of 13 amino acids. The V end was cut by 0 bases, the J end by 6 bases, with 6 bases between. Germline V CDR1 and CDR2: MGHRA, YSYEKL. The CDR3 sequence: CASSQDRAQPQHF. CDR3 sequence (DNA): TGCGCCAGCAGCCAAGACAGGGCTCAGCCCCAGCATTTT.

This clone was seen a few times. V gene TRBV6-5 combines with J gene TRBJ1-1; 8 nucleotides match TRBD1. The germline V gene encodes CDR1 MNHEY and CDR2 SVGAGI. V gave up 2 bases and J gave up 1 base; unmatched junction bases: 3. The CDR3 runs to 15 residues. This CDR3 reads CASSYGTGGNTEAFF. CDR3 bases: TGTGCCAGCAGTTACGGGACAGGAGGGAACACTGAAGCTTTCTTT.

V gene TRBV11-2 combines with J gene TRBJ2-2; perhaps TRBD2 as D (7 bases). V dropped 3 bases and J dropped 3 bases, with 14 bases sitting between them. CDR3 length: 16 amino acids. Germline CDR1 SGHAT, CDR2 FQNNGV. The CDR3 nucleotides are TGTGCCAGCAGCTTCGGGGTGCGGGGGCACACCGGGGAGCTGTTTTTT. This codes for CASSFGVRGHTGELFF.

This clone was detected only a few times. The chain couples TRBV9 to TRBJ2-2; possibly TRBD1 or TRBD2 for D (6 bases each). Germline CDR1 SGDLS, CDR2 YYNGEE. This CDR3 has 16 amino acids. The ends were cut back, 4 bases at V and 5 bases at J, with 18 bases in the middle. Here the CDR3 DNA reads TGTGCCAGCAGCCCCCAGGAGGGGGGCCCTACCGGGGAGCTGTTTTTT. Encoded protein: CASSPQEGGPTGELFF.

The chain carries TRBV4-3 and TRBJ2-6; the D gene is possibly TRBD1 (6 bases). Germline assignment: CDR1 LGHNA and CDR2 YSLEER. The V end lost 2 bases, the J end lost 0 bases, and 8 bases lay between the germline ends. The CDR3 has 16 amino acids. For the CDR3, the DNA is TGCGCCAGCAGCCAAAAGACAGGCTCTGGGGCCAACGTCCTGACTTTC. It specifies CASSQKTGSGANVLTF.

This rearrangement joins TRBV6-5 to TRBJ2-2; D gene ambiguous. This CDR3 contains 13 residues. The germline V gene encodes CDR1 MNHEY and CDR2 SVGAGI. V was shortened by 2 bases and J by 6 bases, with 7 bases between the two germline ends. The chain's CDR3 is CASSYRLSGELFF. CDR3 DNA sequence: TGTGCCAGCAGTTACCGTCTGTCCGGGGAGCTGTTTTTT.

For the CDR3, the DNA is TGTGCCAGCAATGTGGGGTGGGCAGATACGCAGTATTTT. Translated, it gives CASNVGWADTQYF. The V and J genes are TRBV11-2 and TRBJ2-3, with unresolved D. This CDR3 contains 13 residues. Germline V CDR1 and CDR2: SGHAT, FQNNGV. The germline V and J ends were trimmed by 7 bases and 4 bases, with 12 bases remaining between them.

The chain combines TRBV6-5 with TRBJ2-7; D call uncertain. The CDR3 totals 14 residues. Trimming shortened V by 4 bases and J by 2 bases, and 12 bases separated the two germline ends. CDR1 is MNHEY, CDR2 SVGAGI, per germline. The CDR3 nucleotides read TGTGCCAGCAGTTGGGGTCGTGGGACCTACGAGCAGTACTTC. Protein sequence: CASSWGRGTYEQYF.

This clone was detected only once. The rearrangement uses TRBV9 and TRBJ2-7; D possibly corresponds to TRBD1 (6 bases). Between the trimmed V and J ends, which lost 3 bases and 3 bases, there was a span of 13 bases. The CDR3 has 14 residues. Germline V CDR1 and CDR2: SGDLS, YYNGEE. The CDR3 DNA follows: TGTGCCAGCAGCGGCCGTGGGGGCCTCTACGAGCAGTACTTC. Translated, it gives CASSGRGGLYEQYF.

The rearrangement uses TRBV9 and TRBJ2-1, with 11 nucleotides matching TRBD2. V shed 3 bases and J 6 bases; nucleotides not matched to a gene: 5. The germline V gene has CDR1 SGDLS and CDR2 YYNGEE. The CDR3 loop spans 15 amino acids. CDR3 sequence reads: CASSAGTSGGNEQFF. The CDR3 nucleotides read TGTGCCAGCAGCGCCGGGACTAGCGGAGGCAATGAGCAGTTCTTC.

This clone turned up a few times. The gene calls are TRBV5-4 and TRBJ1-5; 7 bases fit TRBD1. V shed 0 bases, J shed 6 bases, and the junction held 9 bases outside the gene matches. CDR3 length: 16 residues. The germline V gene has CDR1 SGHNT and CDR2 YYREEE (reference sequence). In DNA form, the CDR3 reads TGTGCCAGCAGCTTGGATGGAGGGGGCAGAGGTCAGCCCCAGCATTTT. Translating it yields CASSLDGGGRGQPQHF.